The 10 T cell receptor beta chains below all came from one sample that was sequenced in a study of T-cell reconstitution after alpha-beta-depleted transplantation in children. Construction of the TCRbeta library involved unique molecular identifiers. From the PCR reads, TCRdb called clonotypes with MiXCR, one entry per CDR3 protein. The data contain about 690,000 distinct CDR3 sequences, approximately 17% of them singletons. The sequencing here drew on PBMCs from the stem cell graft donor, taken from the stem cell graft. Source of these receptors: a human donor who donated a stem cell graft to a child with acute myeloid leukemia.

Many counts were recorded for this clonotype. The CDR3 DNA reads TGTGCCAGCAGACCCTTGACTAGCGGCCTAAACAATGAGCAGTTCTTC. Protein sequence: CASRPLTSGLNNEQFF. The V and J genes are TRBV6-5 and TRBJ2-1; 9 bases fit TRBD2. Germline values: CDR1 MNHEY, CDR2 SVGAGI. The J segment lost 5 bases and the V segment lost 6 bases, leaving 11 bases of the junction unmatched. The CDR3 has 16 amino acids.

The rearrangement links TRBV28 to TRBJ2-7; D possibly corresponds to TRBD1 (7 bases). V lost 4 bases and J 2 bases, leaving 12 bases between the germline ends. Germline V lookup: CDR1 MDHEN, CDR2 SYDVKM. The CDR3 extends over 14 amino acids. The chain's CDR3 is CASSSRGVPYEQYV. For the CDR3, the DNA is TGTGCCAGCAGTTCCAGGGGGGTTCCCTACGAGCAGTACGTC.

The chain combines TRBV28 with TRBJ2-1, with 8 bases lining up with TRBD1. This CDR3 comprises 15 residues. Trimming took 6 bases from V and 7 from J; bases not matched to a gene: 11. Germline lookup yields CDR1 MDHEN and CDR2 SYDVKM. The CDR3, as DNA: TGTGCCAGCAGCCCTAGGAGACAGGGGTCAAATGAGCAGTTCTTC. The encoded protein is CASSPRRQGSNEQFF.

This clonotype was found many times. The chain carries TRBV20-1 and TRBJ1-2, with D unresolved. The V gene lost 3 bases and the J gene lost 4 bases, with 6 bases spanning the gap. This CDR3 has 11 residues. Germline values: CDR1 DFQATT, CDR2 SNEGSKA (reference sequence). Here the CDR3 DNA reads TGCAGTGCTAGGTCCTCCTATGGCTACACCTTC. Protein product: CSARSSYGYTF.

The rearrangement uses TRBV6-1 and TRBJ1-5; D is possibly TRBD1 (6 bases). CDR3 length: 18 amino acids. V lost 0 bases and J lost 6, with 21 bases in between. Germline CDR1 is MNHNS and CDR2 is SASEGT. In nucleotides, the CDR3 is TGTGCCAGCAGTGAAGCCCGGACAGCTCCCCTAGGAGGTCAGCCCCAGCATTTT. It codes for CASSEARTAPLGGQPQHF.

The chain employs TRBV20-1 and TRBJ2-7, with D uncertain. The ends were cut back, 0 bases at V and 0 bases at J, with 9 bases in the middle. CDR1 is DFQATT, CDR2 SNEGSKA, per germline (reference sequence). This CDR3 has 14 amino acids. CDR3 amino acids: CSARDQASSYEQYF. The CDR3 DNA reads TGCAGTGCTAGAGATCAGGCGAGCTCCTACGAGCAGTACTTC.

The rearrangement uses TRBV28 and TRBJ1-5, with TRBD1 as a possible D gene (5 bases). V was pared by 5 bases and J by 3 bases, with 8 bases between. CDR3 length equals 13 residues. Germline CDR1 reads MDHEN; CDR2 reads SYDVKM. Here the CDR3 reads CASSRTPNQPQHF. The CDR3 DNA sequence: TGTGCCAGCAGTAGGACACCCAATCAGCCCCAGCATTTT.

This clonotype occurred many times. The chain joins TRBV20-1 to TRBJ1-6; a weak D match, TRBD1 (6 bases). This CDR3 is built from 15 residues. The germline CDR1 and CDR2 sequences are DFQATT and SNEGSKA (reference sequence). V dropped 3 bases and J dropped 0 bases, with 9 bases sitting between them. CDR3 region: CSARGTTSYNSPLHF. The CDR3 nucleotides read TGCAGTGCTAGGGGGACAACCTCCTATAATTCACCCCTCCACTTT.

The chain has TRBV20-1 and TRBJ2-5, with 11 bases lining up with TRBD2. This CDR3 comprises 15 residues. V trimming: 1 base; J trimming: 3 bases; junction bases outside the gene matches: 4. The germline V gene encodes CDR1 DFQATT and CDR2 SNEGSKA (reference sequence). The CDR3 loop reads CSARVPGLAEETQYF. The CDR3 DNA sequence: TGCAGTGCTAGAGTACCGGGACTAGCGGAAGAGACCCAGTACTTC.

This clonotype was recorded many times. This rearrangement joins TRBV20-1 to TRBJ2-2, with 8 positions matching TRBD1. Trimming removed 2 bases from V and 1 base from J; junction bases left unmatched: 3. The CDR3 contains 15 residues. From germline, CDR1 is DFQATT and CDR2 SNEGSKA (reference sequence). CDR3 residues: CSARPDRGNTGELFF. The CDR3 DNA reads as TGCAGTGCTAGACCTGACAGGGGGAACACCGGGGAGCTGTTTTTT.